These 20 T cell receptor beta chains were all obtained from the same sample, sequenced in a study of shared clonotypes between healthy human individuals. Sequencing was performed with immunoSEQ multiplex PCR; in TCRdb, only in-frame clones are kept and a portion is missing. The sample includes over a million clones, 78% of them seen just once. The sequenced material came from memory CD4+ T cells from PBMCs. Subset noted: CD45RA-negative fraction. The receptors stem from a young man in good health. Some clones in this sample may be carry-over from other donors' samples.

In regard to this clone: Within the sample, other DNA sequences also encode this same CDR3. The chain is built from TRBV30 and TRBJ2-7; 7 nucleotides line up with TRBD2. V trimming: 1 base; J trimming: 6 bases; junction bases outside the gene matches: 3. The CDR3 has 12 amino acids. Germline V CDR1 and CDR2: GTSNPN, SVGIG (reference sequence). CDR3 sequence reads: CAWSGLAGEQYF. The CDR3 DNA follows: TGTGCCTGGAGTGGTTTAGCGGGCGAGCAGTACTTC.

The rearrangement links TRBV27 to TRBJ2-4; D call uncertain. This CDR3 has 17 amino acids. Germline V lookup: CDR1 MNHEY, CDR2 SMNVEV (reference sequence). With 1 base removed from V and 4 bases from J, the gap between germline ends came to 17 bases. The CDR3 DNA is TGTGCCAGCAGTTTATTTTCTGGGGAACTAAAAAAAAACATTCAGTACTTC. Its protein is CASSLFSGELKKNIQYF.

The V call is TRBV7-3, the J call TRBJ2-1; possible D gene TRBD1, 6 bases. The CDR3 has 15 residues. V was pared by 5 bases and J by 4 bases, with 15 bases between. Germline CDR1 SGHTA, CDR2 FQGTGA. The CDR3 DNA sequence: TGTGCCAGCAGCCCACAGGGACCATCTTACAATGAGCAGTTCTTC. It specifies CASSPQGPSYNEQFF. The whole variable domain, filled in from reference TRBV7-3 and TRBJ2-1, reads GAGVSQTPSNKVTEKGKYVELRCDPISGHTALYWYRQSLGQGPEFLIYFQGTGAADDSGLPNDRFFAVRPEGSVSTLKIQRTERGDSAVYLCASSPQGPSYNEQFFGPGTRLTVL.

This chain joins TRBV7-3 and TRBJ2-2, with D perhaps given as TRBD1 or TRBD2 (5 bases each). V was pared by 5 bases and J by 4 bases, with 14 bases between. Germline lookup yields CDR1 SGHTA and CDR2 FQGTGA. This CDR3 has 15 residues. CDR3 sequence: CASSQQGESTGELFF. The CDR3 nucleotides are TGTGCCAGCAGCCAACAAGGGGAGAGCACCGGGGAGCTGTTTTTT.

A few counts support this clone. This chain joins TRBV27 and TRBJ1-1; 8 bases match TRBD1. The V gene's germline CDR1 is MNHEY and CDR2 SMNVEV (reference sequence). V dropped 5 bases and J dropped 9; count of bases not matched to a gene: 8. The CDR3 sequence is 13 residues long. The DNA for the CDR3 is TGTGCCAGCAGTATCTTAGGACAGGGTCAAGCTTTCTTT. Protein: CASSILGQGQAFF.

The chain is built from TRBV29-1 and TRBJ1-3; 7 nucleotides line up with TRBD1. J gave up 0 bases and V 6 bases, and 5 bases lay outside the gene matches. In germline, CDR1 is SQVTM, CDR2 ANQGSEA. The CDR3 contains 14 residues. CDR3 coding DNA: TGCAGCGTCCGGACAGGAATCTCTGGAAACACCATATATTTT. Amino acids: CSVRTGISGNTIYF.

This clone was seen just once. V usage is TRBV21-1 and J usage is TRBJ1-1; TRBD1 is the table's D call, not checked against the DNA. TRBV21-1 is a pseudogene segment. This CDR3 has 15 amino acids. DNA for the CDR3: TGTGCCACCCCCCTGGCAGGGCGGATAGAGACTGAAGCTTTCTTT. It yields the protein CATPLAGRIETEAFF.

The chain uses TRBV6-1 and TRBJ2-1; D is unresolved. The length of the CDR3 is 13 residues. The germline V gene encodes CDR1 MNHNS and CDR2 SASEGT. V was trimmed by 3 bases and J by 10 bases, leaving 13 bases between them. CDR3 nucleotide sequence: TGTGCCAGCAGTGACCTCGGACCTGGCGAGCAGTTCTTC. This translates into CASSDLGPGEQFF.

Details on this clone: Germline and junction disagree at one end, which may indicate a read error. J is TRBJ2-4 and V is TRBV5-4; D tentatively reads TRBD1 or TRBD2 (6 bases each). CDR1 is SGHNT, CDR2 YYREEE, per germline (reference sequence). CDR3 length equals 16 residues. CDR3 bases: TGTGCCAGCACCTTGGGGGGCCGGGGCGCCAAAAACATTCAGTACTTC. It is translated as CASTLGGRGAKNIQYF.

This rearrangement joins TRBV28 to TRBJ1-2, with TRBD1 matching over 7 bases. V shed 8 bases, J shed 4 bases, and the junction held 4 bases outside the gene matches. CDR3 length: 12 amino acids. CDR1 is MDHEN, CDR2 SYDVKM, per germline. The DNA for the CDR3 is TGTGCCAGCGTACAGGGGCTCTATGGCTACACCTTC. Translation gives CASVQGLYGYTF.

The CDR3 bases are TGTGCCAGCAGTTACCGGGACACCTATGGCTACACCTTC. It is translated as CASSYRDTYGYTF. The rearrangement uses TRBV6-6 and TRBJ1-2; maybe TRBD1 (6 bases). CDR3 size: 13 residues. Germline V gene lookup returns CDR1 MNHNY and CDR2 SVGAGI (reference sequence). V was shortened by 2 bases and J by 4 bases, with 8 bases between the two germline ends.

This chain links TRBV2 with TRBJ2-3, with a possible D match to TRBD2 (6 bases). The CDR3 has 14 residues. Trimming removed 6 bases at V and 2 bases at J, with 12 bases between. Germline CDR1 reads SNHLY; CDR2 reads FYNNEI. The CDR3 DNA sequence: TGTGCCAGCAGGGGAGGCGGGTACACAGATACGCAGTATTTT. Amino acid sequence: CASRGGGYTDTQYF. Drawing the rest from reference TRBV2 and TRBJ2-3, the complete variable domain is EPEVTQTPSHQVTQMGQEVILRCVPISNHLYFYWYRQILGQKVEFLVSFYNNEISEKSEIFDDQFSVERPDGSNFTLKIRSTKLEDSAMYFCASRGGGYTDTQYFGPGTRLTVL.

The chain uses TRBV5-1 and TRBJ2-5, with 11 bases fitting TRBD2. V lost 4 bases, J lost 2 bases, and 10 bases stayed unmatched. Germline V gene data show CDR1 as SGHRS and CDR2 as YFSETQ. The length of the CDR3 is 17 residues. CDR3 sequence (DNA): TGCGCCAGCAGCCCAATACCGGGACTAGCGGCACAAGAGACCCAGTACTTC. Translating gives CASSPIPGLAAQETQYF.

The chain uses TRBV6-1 and TRBJ2-5; D call uncertain. This CDR3 region has 15 residues. The V gene lost 8 bases and the J gene lost 0 bases, with 16 bases spanning the gap. The germline gives CDR1 MNHNS, CDR2 SASEGT. CDR3 coding DNA: TGTGCCAGCCGATCCTCTCTCCTCTACCAAGAGACCCAGTACTTC. This sequence encodes CASRSSLLYQETQYF.

The chain combines TRBV5-1 with TRBJ2-5, with 7 bases aligning to TRBD1. Germline assignment: CDR1 SGHRS and CDR2 YFSETQ. The V segment lost 0 bases and the J segment 5 bases; nucleotides outside the gene matches: 4. The CDR3 has 14 residues. CDR3 sequence: CASSLDRGYETQYF. CDR3 nucleotides: TGCGCCAGCAGCTTGGACAGGGGTTATGAGACCCAGTACTTC. The entire variable domain, with the rest obtained from reference TRBV5-1 and TRBJ2-5, is as follows: KAGVTQTPRYLIKTRGQQVTLSCSPISGHRSVSWYQQTPGQGLQFLFEYFSETQRNKGNFPGRFSGRQFSNSRSEMNVSTLELGDSALYLCASSLDRGYETQYFGPGTRLLVL.

The V and J genes are TRBV21-1 and TRBJ2-6. TRBV21-1 counts as a pseudogene. This CDR3 has 16 residues. Written as DNA, the CDR3 is TGTGCCAGCAGCCCCCGACGGGGCCCTGGGGCCAACGTCCTGACTTTC. Translating gives CASSPRRGPGANVLTF.

This chain connects TRBV4-2 to TRBJ2-3, with TRBD2 matching over 8 bases. The CDR3 loop spans 16 amino acids. Germline V gene sequence: CDR1 LGHNA, CDR2 YNFKEQ. J gave up 0 bases and V 3 bases, and 5 bases lay outside the gene matches. The CDR3 DNA reads TGTGCCAGCAGCCATGGACTAGCTCCGAGCACAGATACGCAGTATTTT. Translating gives CASSHGLAPSTDTQYF.

The chain carries TRBV19 and TRBJ1-3; tentative D call: TRBD1 (5 bases). Deletions cut 3 bases from V and 1 base from J, with 13 bases between. This CDR3 is 16 amino acids long. From germline, CDR1 is LNHDA and CDR2 SQIVND (reference sequence). This chain's CDR3 is CASSISRAQSGNTIYF. In nucleotides, the CDR3 is TGTGCCAGTAGTATTTCCAGGGCGCAGTCTGGAAACACCATATATTTT.

J is TRBJ1-4 and V is TRBV6-4, with 7 nucleotides matching TRBD1. V gave up 0 bases and J gave up 0 bases; unmatched junction bases: 13. From germline, CDR1 is MRHNA and CDR2 SNTAGT. CDR3 length: 20 amino acids. CDR3 coding DNA: TGTGCCAGCAGTGACTCTGCGTTCGGACAGGCTGGGACAACTAATGAAAAACTGTTTTTT. This codes for CASSDSAFGQAGTTNEKLFF.

There are many counts of this clone. The gene calls are TRBV15 and TRBJ2-2; maybe TRBD2 (5 bases). The CDR3 has 13 residues. V was trimmed by 5 bases and J by 13 bases, leaving 17 bases between them. The germline V gene has CDR1 LNHNV and CDR2 YYDKDF (reference sequence). In DNA, the CDR3 is TGTGCCACCAGCCCCCGGTTAGGAGGCGGGCTGTTTTTT. Its translation: CATSPRLGGGLFF. The full variable domain, with the rest looked up from reference TRBV15 and TRBJ2-2, is DAMVIQNPRYQVTQFGKPVTLSCSQTLNHNVMYWYQQKSSQAPKLLFHYYDKDFNNEADTPDNFQSRRPNTSFCFLDIRSPGLGDTAMYLCATSPRLGGGLFFGEGSRLTVL.